This is a list of T cell receptor beta chains from one sample in a study of cytomegalovirus exposure and HLA in healthy donors. Some clones are missing from TCRdb's copy, which holds only in-frame ones; the method was immunoSEQ multiplex PCR. The sample records under 200,000 clones, roughly 13% being singletons. The material sequenced was PBMCs. All receptors come from a middle-aged man in good health and CMV-seropositive. Each CDR3 is given with its conserved first and last residue. Each record gives: V gene, J gene, D gene, clone size, CDR3 DNA, CDR3 protein. D genes are given only for firm matches. Some rows have no size entry. The others give once, few or many, or a class for an expanded clone.

>TRBV28|TRBJ2-7|TRBD1|.
TGTGCCAGCAGTTTTAGCGCAGGGGGCATCTCTCCCTACGAGCAGTACTTC
CASSFSAGGISPYEQYF
>TRBV5-1|TRBJ1-1|.|.
TGCGCCAGCAGCGCGGGGACGGGATTCCCGAACACTGAAGCTTTCTTT
CASSAGTGFPNTEAFF
>TRBV4-3|TRBJ1-2|TRBD1|few
TGCGCCAGCAGCCTGGAGCAGGGGGCCAATGGCTACACCTTC
CASSLEQGANGYTF
>TRBV7-6|TRBJ2-1|.|.
TGTGCCAGCAGCTTAAGCAGCCCAGGGTTAGGGGAGCAGTTCTTC
CASSLSSPGLGEQFF
>TRBV4-3|TRBJ1-1|.|few
TGCGCCAGCAGCCAACTGACAGTGAACACTGAAGCTTTCTTT
CASSQLTVNTEAFF
>TRBV6-4|TRBJ1-1|TRBD1|few
TGTGCCAGCCAGCAGGACAGGGGGAACACTGAAGCTTTCTTT
CASQQDRGNTEAFF
>TRBV6-6|TRBJ1-2|.|.
TGTGCCAGCAGGGACTCAGGGGTCGCCTATGGCTACACCTTC
CASRDSGVAYGYTF
>TRBV6-1|TRBJ1-2|.|.
TGCGCCAGCAGTGCGAGGGAGTTCGACTATGGCTACACCTTC
CASSAREFDYGYTF
>TRBV2|TRBJ1-2|.|few
TGTGCCAGCAGTGAATGGCAGGCGAACTATGGCTACACCTTC
CASSEWQANYGYTF
>TRBV2|TRBJ2-4|TRBD1|.
TGTGCCAGCAGTGAAAACAGGGGACAGGGTATTCAGTACTTC
CASSENRGQGIQYF
>TRBV10-3|TRBJ2-1|TRBD2|.
TGTGCCATCAGCGATACTAGCGGGGACTACAATGAGCAGTTCTTC
CAISDTSGDYNEQFF
>TRBV9|TRBJ1-2|.|.
TGTGCCAGCAGCGCTGGGAGCCACATGTTTAACTATGGCTACACCTTC
CASSAGSHMFNYGYTF
>TRBV7-8|TRBJ2-2|.|.
TGTGCCAGCAGCTTACTGGGGGGCACCGGGGAGCTGTTTTTT
CASSLLGGTGELFF
>TRBV30|TRBJ1-6|.|.
TGTGCCTGGAGTACCACCCGGAGGACGGGATCACCCCTCCACTTT
CAWSTTRRTGSPLHF
>TRBV10-3|TRBJ2-3|TRBD1|.
TGTGCCATCAGTGACGGGCAGGGGGCCGGTACGCAGTATTTT
CAISDGQGAGTQYF
>TRBV4-1|TRBJ1-1|TRBD1|.
TGCGCCAGCAGCCAAGAAGTAGCAGGGACAGATACTGAAGCTTTCTTT
CASSQEVAGTDTEAFF
>TRBV27|TRBJ1-2|TRBD1|.
TGTGCCAGCAGTTTAAACGACAGGGTAGGAGGCTACACCTTC
CASSLNDRVGGYTF
>TRBV5-8|TRBJ2-7|TRBD1|.
TGTGCCAGCAAACCGACAGGGGCCTACGGGCAGTACTTC
CASKPTGAYGQYF
>TRBV11-3|TRBJ2-3|TRBD1|few
TGTGCCAGCAGCCCTCGGACAGGGCTGACAGATACGCAGTATTTT
CASSPRTGLTDTQYF
>TRBV30|TRBJ1-5|.|few
TGTGCCTGGAGTGCAGGGGCGGGTCAGCCCCAGCATTTT
CAWSAGAGQPQHF
>TRBV6-6|TRBJ2-2|TRBD1|once
TGTGCCAGCAGTAAAACAGGGGGCTTGAGCGGGGAGCTGTTTTTT
CASSKTGGLSGELFF
>TRBV18|TRBJ1-5|TRBD1|.
TGTGCCAGCTCACCAGCTGCGACAGGGGTTGGCCAGCCCCAGCATTTT
CASSPAATGVGQPQHF
>TRBV10-3|TRBJ1-5|.|few
TGTGCCATCAGCTCCGTCGGGGGGGGACATCAGCCCCAGCATTTT
CAISSVGGGHQPQHF
>TRBV2|TRBJ1-4|TRBD1|few
TGTGCCAGCAGACTGGACAGGGGGAAAGAAAAACTGTTTTTT
CASRLDRGKEKLFF
>TRBV5-1|TRBJ2-1|TRBD1|.
TGCGCCAGCAGCTTGGCGAGGACAGGGACGAATGAGCAGTTCTTC
CASSLARTGTNEQFF
>TRBV5-6|TRBJ2-5|TRBD2|few
TGTGCCAGCAGCCTTAGCGGGGCCCTAACCCAGTACTTC
CASSLSGALTQYF
>TRBV5-8|TRBJ1-2|TRBD1|few
TGTGCCAGCAGCCCACCGGGACAGGAAAACTATGGCTACACCTTC
CASSPPGQENYGYTF
>TRBV10-3|TRBJ1-3|.|.
TGTGCCATCAGTGTAAAGAGCTCTGGAAACACCATATATTTT
CAISVKSSGNTIYF
>TRBV9|TRBJ1-2|TRBD1|.
TGTGCCAGCAGCGTAGCGGACAGGGATGGCTACACCTTC
CASSVADRDGYTF
>TRBV6-1|TRBJ1-2|TRBD1|few
TGTGCCAGCAGTGAAGAGAAGGACAGGGGCAGCCTGGGCTATGGCTACACCTTC
CASSEEKDRGSLGYGYTF
>TRBV7-9|TRBJ2-7|.|few
TGTGCCAGCAGCTACGACAGGCTAACCTACGAGCAGTACTTC
CASSYDRLTYEQYF
>TRBV6-1|TRBJ2-3|.|.
TGTGCCAGCAGTGAATTGGTGGACAGCCCTCCCACAGATACGCAGTATTTT
CASSELVDSPPTDTQYF